This TCR beta chain was recovered during a study of blood T cell dynamics during melanoma immunotherapy. Regarding time point: pre-treatment baseline. Sequencing was performed with immunoSEQ multiplex PCR; in TCRdb, only in-frame clones are kept and a portion is missing. This sample has around 6,300 clones, with about 90% found just once. In this sample, this clone turned up once. This CDR3 contains 13 residues. The ends were cut back, 1 base at V and 1 base at J, with 5 bases in the middle. The germline V gene has CDR1 SGDLS and CDR2 YYNGEE. The chain carries TRBV9 and TRBJ1-1; D gene ambiguous. The sequencing here drew on cell-free DNA from blood, taken from a patient treated with checkpoint blockade. The TCR sequence derives from a human donor with melanoma. As DNA, the CDR3 is TGTGCCAGCAGCGTATTAGGGAACACTGAAGCTTTCTTT. It is translated as CASSVLGNTEAFF.